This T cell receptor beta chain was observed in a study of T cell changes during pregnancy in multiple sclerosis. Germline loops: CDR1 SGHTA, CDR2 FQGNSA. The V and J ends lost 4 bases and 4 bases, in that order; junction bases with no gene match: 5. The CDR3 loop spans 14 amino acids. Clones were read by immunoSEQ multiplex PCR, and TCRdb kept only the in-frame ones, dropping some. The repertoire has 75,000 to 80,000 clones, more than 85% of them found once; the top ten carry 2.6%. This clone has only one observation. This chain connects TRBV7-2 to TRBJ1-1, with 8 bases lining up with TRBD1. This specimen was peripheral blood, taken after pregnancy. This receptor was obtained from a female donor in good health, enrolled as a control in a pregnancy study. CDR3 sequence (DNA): TGTGCCAGCAGCTCCCAGGACAGGGTCACTGAAGCTTTCTTT. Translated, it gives CASSSQDRVTEAFF.